This T cell receptor beta chain derives from a study of T cell responses to AZD1222 COVID-19 vaccine. The study's findings and limits: Repertoire sampling occurred only after the peak T cell response. Regions 160-218 and 743-854 held dominance among vaccine-associated CD4 TCRs, which spanned spike. Spike-specific TCR breadth and depth went up after people got two AZD1222 doses.

This CDR3 spans 14 amino acids. Trimming at V came to 5 bases and at J to 8 bases, leaving 6 bases not matched to a gene. Germline values: CDR1 SGHVS, CDR2 FQNEAQ. Remarks on this clone: The antigen is undetermined.

Only in-frame clones appear in the TCRdb table, and some are missing; sequencing was by immunoSEQ multiplex PCR. In the table there are about 170,000 clones, around 85% of which are singletons. The sequence came from an adult who received the AZD1222 COVID-19 vaccine. The chain recombines TRBV7-8 with TRBJ1-1; TRBD1 aligns across 12 bases. The material sequenced was peripheral blood, taken 28 days after the second AZD1222 dose. For the CDR3, the DNA is TGTGCCAGCAGCCCGGGACAGGGGGCGGTGGAAGCTTTCTTT. This sequence encodes CASSPGQGAVEAFF.